A single T cell receptor beta chain is shown here with its context. This clonotype was recorded at least ten times. Its antigen target is currently unknown. One base away there is no much larger clone; base qualities are not given. The V and J ends are trimmed by 4 bases and 6 bases, leaving 9 bases between them. From the germline V gene, CDR1 is SQVTM and CDR2 is ANQGSEA. CDR3 length: 12 amino acids, cysteine to phenylalanine. Only the CDR3 DNA is retained, 36 bases long and in frame from the first base. The healthy controls were volunteers from a blood bank in Maryland, USA. Libraries from unsorted PBMCs were made from 2 million PBMCs kept in RNAlater at -80 degrees C until RNA extraction. Peripheral blood was subjected to Ficoll-Hypaque density gradient centrifugation to isolate PBMCs, which were then cryopreserved in liquid nitrogen. cDNA was synthesized by template-switch 5'RACE using a primer carrying a 10-nucleotide random unique molecular identifier by which each TCR transcript was tagged. Every sequencing run yielded over 200 million TCR-beta sequences covering 15-18 subjects. Total RNA was extracted with the RNeasy kit. The KAPA Real-time Library Amplification kit was used to amplify TCR-beta VDJ regions with primers targeting the TCR constant region and the 5'RACE anchor. Sample indexes and Illumina adaptors were added in a first PCR, and a second PCR then increased library yield. After Ampure bead purification, the roughly 650 bp TCR product was size-selected on a 2% E-gel SizeSelection system. Before pooling, library quality was assessed on a Bioanalyzer, concentration was determined with Qubit, and library quantification was performed with the Kapa Library Quantification kit. An Illumina HiSeq 2500 sequenced the libraries paired-end 2 x 150 bp. To increase sequence diversity, about 25-31% phiX was spiked into each library pool. As for the authors' bioinformatics: Quality-filtered reads were processed with the UMI-based MiGEC pipeline, which removed over 85% of raw TCR sequences during error correction. IMGT germline references were used for aligning VDJ genes, and each clonotype was defined as a unique CDR3 amino acid sequence together with its V-J genes. Clonal expansion, Shannon diversity and CDR3 relatedness were evaluated with VDJtools (CalcPairwiseDistances, ClusterSamples), while phylogenetic trees were built in CLCbio workbench. Expanded clones were defined as having at least 8 unique UMIs, based on coefficient-of-variation modelling across technical triplicates. TCRdb took the public reads, trimmed them with fastp at Q25, ran MiXCR for clone calling and kept in-frame beta chains. Rows merge per CDR3 protein into single entries with the most common DNA and genes. The V and J calls, along with clone size, are taken from TCRdb and not from the paper's own processing. Counted in this sample were about 79,000 distinct CDR3 sequences; less than 15% of them appeared once. The ten largest make up around 6.8% of the sample.

The data were obtained in a study of neurological immune-mediated disorders (dated by TCRdb to the late 2010s). With regard to the full study: The study compared peripheral blood TCR-beta repertoires of HTLV-I-associated myelopathy (HAM/TSP) patients, multiple sclerosis patients and healthy controls using UMI-based sequencing. Longitudinal samples, technical triplicates and paired sorted CD4+ and CD8+ T-cell subsets, alongside PBMC samples, were included among the roughly 110 TCR-beta libraries. The cohort was made up of about 65 subjects, consisting of roughly 14 HAM/TSP patients, about 34 multiple sclerosis patients and around 20 healthy controls.

Broader findings and caveats from the paper: No identical CDR3 amino acid sequences were found to be shared among expanded clones across subjects, suggesting that TCR-beta repertoires were private in all groups. TCR clonal expansion was greatest in HAM/TSP patients and smallest in MS patients, who ranked below even healthy controls.

The sequenced material came from PBMCs. In this chain, TRBV29-1 is recombined with TRBJ2-2; 6 matching bases give a weak D call of TRBD2. The TCR sequence derives from a woman aged 50 to 60 in good health. The DNA sequence is as follows: TGCAGCGTTGGGACTACGGCCGGGGAGCTGTTTTTT. Translated, this gives CSVGTTAGELFF.